These 21 T cell receptor beta chains were sequenced from one sample in a study of blood T cell repertoires in COVID-19. The method was immunoSEQ multiplex PCR; TCRdb's version includes in-frame clones alone and lacks a portion of them. The data contain a few hundred thousand clones, about 88% of them singletons. The material sequenced was PBMCs or T cells enriched from blood (not recorded which). Receptor source: a woman in her thirties who had recovered from COVID-19.

V and J are TRBV29-1 and TRBJ2-1; 7 nucleotides match TRBD2. The germline V gene encodes CDR1 SQVTM and CDR2 ANQGSEA. Unmatched junction bases numbered 19, after V lost 2 bases and J lost 12 bases. The CDR3 is 16 residues long. The CDR3 region is CSVEPAGGGAPGLQFF. In DNA, the CDR3 is TGCAGCGTTGAACCGGCGGGCGGGGGAGCGCCGGGGTTGCAGTTCTTC.

This chain joins TRBV7-9 and TRBJ2-7, with D hard to call. The CDR3 spans 11 residues. Trimming removed 5 bases at V and 1 base at J, with 3 bases between. The germline V gene encodes CDR1 SEHNR and CDR2 FQNEAQ (reference sequence). The CDR3 DNA sequence: TGTGCCAGCAGCCATTCCTACGAGCAGTACTTC. Translating gives CASSHSYEQYF.

The CDR3, as DNA: TGTGCCAGGACTAGCGGGAGACCTTACGAGCAGTACTTC. Translating it yields CARTSGRPYEQYF. The chain links TRBV25-1 to TRBJ2-7; 12 bases align to TRBD2. V shed 9 bases and J 4 bases; nucleotides not matched to a gene: 4. Germline CDR1 and CDR2: MGHDK and SYGVNS. The CDR3 length is 13 residues.

The rearrangement links TRBV7-8 to TRBJ2-5; D is possibly TRBD1 (5 bases). V was cut by 2 bases and J by 5 bases, with 12 bases left in between. Germline assignment: CDR1 SGHVS and CDR2 FQNEAQ. The CDR3 totals 14 residues. CDR3 sequence reads: CASSLRQGMETQYF. The CDR3 coding sequence is TGTGCCAGCAGCTTAAGGCAGGGTATGGAGACCCAGTACTTC.

The chain employs TRBV5-5 and TRBJ1-6, with D tentatively TRBD1 (5 bases). The germline gives CDR1 SGHKS, CDR2 YYEKEE (reference sequence). The germline V and J ends were trimmed by 2 bases and 10 bases, with 16 bases remaining between them. The CDR3 loop spans 15 amino acids. CDR3 region: CASSFYTGTESPLHF. CDR3 nucleotide sequence: TGTGCCAGCAGCTTTTATACCGGGACTGAGTCACCCCTCCACTTT.

This clone was picked up one time. The V gene is TRBV11-2, the J gene TRBJ1-1; 7 bases agree with TRBD1. Germline V gene lookup returns CDR1 SGHAT and CDR2 FQNNGV. J lost 4 bases, V lost 5 bases, and 4 bases had no gene match. The CDR3 is made up of 13 amino acids. The CDR3 coding sequence is TGTGCCAGCAGCCTAGGGGGCTTCACTGAAGCTTTCTTT. As protein: CASSLGGFTEAFF.

The chain couples TRBV20-1 to TRBJ2-1; 12 positions match TRBD2. The germline CDR1 and CDR2 sequences are DFQATT and SNEGSKA (reference sequence). With V trimmed by 3 bases and J by 2 bases, 8 bases remained unmatched. This CDR3 comprises 17 residues. CDR3 bases: TGCAGTGCTAGTCCGGCTAGCGGGGGGGCCGCCTACAATGAGCAGTTCTTC. Encoded protein: CSASPASGGAAYNEQFF.

The chain is built from TRBV24-1 and TRBJ2-2, with TRBD2 identical over 7 bases. Germline CDR1 reads KGHDR; CDR2 reads SFDVKD. The CDR3 covers 15 residues. V lost 4 bases to trimming and J lost 9 bases; unmatched junction nucleotides: 10. CDR3 in DNA: TGTGCCACCAGTGAGTCCGGGACTATGGGCCGGGAGCTGTTTTTT. Amino acids: CATSESGTMGRELFF.

The V and J genes are TRBV28 and TRBJ1-3; D remains unclear. V lost 7 bases, J lost 0 bases, and 10 bases lay in between. This CDR3 is 14 amino acids long. Germline CDR1 reads MDHEN; CDR2 reads SYDVKM. The CDR3 protein is CASTEFSSGNTIYF. Written as DNA, the CDR3 is TGTGCCAGCACCGAATTCAGCTCTGGAAACACCATATATTTT.

This clone occurred a few times. The chain recombines TRBV7-2 with TRBJ2-7, with 12 nucleotides matching TRBD2. V dropped 5 bases and J dropped 3; count of bases not matched to a gene: 14. The CDR3 is made up of 18 amino acids. Looked up from germline, CDR1 is SGHTA and CDR2 is FQGNSA. The DNA for the CDR3 is TGTGCCAGCAGCGCGAGGACTAGCGGGACCACTACCCACTACGAGCAGTACTTC. Its translation: CASSARTSGTTTHYEQYF. The whole variable domain, filled in from reference TRBV7-2 and TRBJ2-7, reads GAGVSQSPSNKVTEKGKDVELRCDPISGHTALYWYRQSLGQGLEFLIYFQGNSAPDKSGLPSDRFSAERTGGSVSTLTIQRTQQEDSAVYLCASSARTSGTTTHYEQYFGPGTRLTVT.

The V gene is TRBV7-8, the J gene TRBJ2-7; possible D gene TRBD2, 5 bases. Germline V CDR1 and CDR2: SGHVS, FQNEAQ. CDR3 length: 13 amino acids. The V gene lost 5 bases and the J gene lost 6 bases, with 14 bases spanning the gap. This CDR3 is CASSPTSGSEQYF. As DNA, the CDR3 is TGTGCCAGCAGCCCGACGTCGGGATCCGAGCAGTACTTC.

This chain links TRBV5-4 with TRBJ2-1; D gene uncertain. The length of the CDR3 is 13 residues. V lost 0 bases, J lost 9 bases, and 10 bases lay in between. Germline values: CDR1 SGHNT, CDR2 YYREEE (reference sequence). The CDR3 coding sequence is TGTGCCAGCAGCTTGGAGGAGCGTCTTGAGCAGTTCTTC. It specifies CASSLEERLEQFF.

The genes are TRBV18 and TRBJ1-6; TRBD1 might be the D (5 bases). CDR3 length: 13 amino acids. V was cut by 4 bases and J by 9 bases, with 10 bases left in between. Germline assignment: CDR1 KGHSH and CDR2 LQKENI. CDR3 residues: CASSLQGGSPLHF. The CDR3, as DNA: TGTGCCAGCTCACTTCAGGGTGGTTCACCCCTCCACTTT. Variable domain in full (rest from reference TRBV18 and TRBJ1-6): NAGVMQNPRHLVRRRGQEARLRCSPMKGHSHVYWYRQLPEEGLKFMVYLQKENIIDESGMPKERFSAEFPKEGPSILRIQQVVRGDSAAYFCASSLQGGSPLHFGNGTRLTVT.

The chain couples TRBV29-1 to TRBJ2-3; 8 bases map to TRBD2. The CDR3 has 15 amino acids. Germline CDR1 SQVTM, CDR2 ANQGSEA. The ends lost 3 bases at V and 3 bases at J; junction bases unmatched: 8. The DNA for the CDR3 is TGCAGCGTTGAGCACAGCGGGGGTTGGACAGATACGCAGTATTTT. Protein product: CSVEHSGGWTDTQYF.

CDR3 sequence reads: CASSQSTSSYNEQFF. Here the CDR3 DNA reads TGTGCCAGCAGCCAGAGCACGAGCTCCTACAATGAGCAGTTCTTC. This chain links TRBV3-1 (or the pseudogene TRBV3-2) with TRBJ2-1, with D hard to call. Trimming took off 3 bases at V and 0 bases at J, with 9 bases between the two ends. Germline V gives CDR1 LGHDT, CDR2 YNNKEL (reference sequence). The CDR3 contains 15 residues.

In nucleotides, the CDR3 is TGTGCCAGCACCTTCAGGGGCCTGGGCAATCAGCCCCAGCATTTT. It specifies CASTFRGLGNQPQHF. The genes are TRBV28 and TRBJ1-5, with TRBD1 as a possible D gene (6 bases). Between the trimmed V and J ends, which lost 7 bases and 2 bases, there was a span of 15 bases. There are 15 residues in the CDR3. Germline assignment: CDR1 MDHEN and CDR2 SYDVKM.

The J gene is TRBJ2-7, the V gene TRBV5-8; 7 positions match TRBD1. Germline CDR1 reads SGHTS; CDR2 reads YDEGEE. CDR3 length equals 15 residues. With 5 bases clipped from V and 1 base from J, the junction kept 9 bases outside the gene matches. The CDR3 DNA reads as TGTGCCAGCAGACGTATACAGGGGAGATCCTACGAGCAGTACTTC. This gives the protein CASRRIQGRSYEQYF.

This clone was seen only once. V is TRBV10-3 and J is TRBJ2-1; a possible D gene is TRBD1 (5 bases). Per germline, CDR1 ENHRY and CDR2 SYGVKD. V dropped 9 bases and J dropped 3 bases, with 12 bases sitting between them. This CDR3 contains 13 residues. The CDR3 loop reads CAMSTDFYNEQFF. Written as DNA, the CDR3 is TGTGCCATGTCGACAGACTTCTACAATGAGCAGTTCTTC.

This chain connects TRBV29-1 to TRBJ2-1; no definite D call. CDR3 length: 17 residues. V dropped 0 bases and J dropped 3 bases, with 18 bases sitting between them. Germline V gives CDR1 SQVTM, CDR2 ANQGSEA. In DNA form, the CDR3 reads TGCAGCGTTGAAGATCTCTTTAGTGCGGCGGTCTACAATGAGCAGTTCTTC. Protein sequence: CSVEDLFSAAVYNEQFF.

The chain couples TRBV5-1 to TRBJ2-1; 7 bases match TRBD2. V lost 0 bases, J lost 4 bases, and 4 bases stayed unmatched. The CDR3 is made up of 15 amino acids. Germline V lookup: CDR1 SGHRS, CDR2 YFSETQ. CDR3 DNA sequence: TGCGCCAGCAGCTTGGAAGCGGGAAATTACAATGAGCAGTTCTTC. Translated: CASSLEAGNYNEQFF.

The DNA for the CDR3 is TGTGCCAGCAGACTAACGGGGTTCTATGGCTACACCTTC. Amino acid sequence: CASRLTGFYGYTF. V usage is TRBV7-2 and J usage is TRBJ1-2; no definite D call. Germline V gives CDR1 SGHTA, CDR2 FQGNSA. This CDR3 comprises 13 residues. With 6 bases removed from V and 4 bases from J, the gap between germline ends came to 12 bases.